Presented here are 18 T cell receptor beta chains from one specimen sequenced in a study of OX40 agonist ivuxolimab in advanced cancers. The table came from immunoSEQ multiplex PCR; TCRdb's copy has only in-frame clones and leaves some out. The table includes 45,000 to 50,000 clones, around 90% detected once. The sample in question was CD4+ or CD8+ T cells sorted from blood, obtained in a trial of the OX40 agonist ivuxolimab. These TCRs come from an adult with an advanced solid tumor such as melanoma, head and neck, liver or kidney cancer.

This clone was picked up a small number of times. CDR3 in DNA: TGTGCCAGCAGTTATCAGGGGGGGGAGGGAGAGACCCAGTACTTC. Amino acid sequence: CASSYQGGEGETQYF. This sequence joins TRBV27 and TRBJ2-5; tentatively, D is TRBD1 or TRBD2 (7 bases each). Germline V gene sequence: CDR1 MNHEY, CDR2 SMNVEV (reference sequence). V was shortened by 4 bases and J by 4 bases, with 16 bases between the two germline ends. This CDR3 region has 15 residues.

The chain employs TRBV6-5 and TRBJ1-1; D ambiguous. The germline V gene encodes CDR1 MNHEY and CDR2 SVGAGI. There are 13 residues in the CDR3. Trimming took 8 bases from V and 7 from J, leaving 17 bases between them. The CDR3 loop reads CASRQQYRDEAFF. CDR3 nucleotides: TGTGCCAGCCGCCAACAATACAGAGATGAAGCTTTCTTT.

J is TRBJ1-5 and V is TRBV6-5; D gene unclear. The CDR3 sequence is 14 residues long. V shed 4 bases and J shed 2 bases, with 9 bases lying between them. Germline V gives CDR1 MNHEY, CDR2 SVGAGI. CDR3: CASSFRGGNQPQHF. CDR3 coding DNA: TGTGCCAGCAGTTTTCGTGGGGGCAATCAGCCCCAGCATTTT.

This chain links TRBV10-1 with TRBJ2-3, with 12 bases identical to TRBD2. Trimming cost V 2 bases and J 3 bases; bases outside gene matches: 6. Germline-derived CDR1 and CDR2 are WNHNN and SYGVQD (reference sequence). This CDR3 has 17 amino acids. The CDR3 spells CASSETWTSGKTDTQYF. CDR3 nucleotide sequence: TGCGCCAGCAGTGAGACATGGACTAGCGGGAAGACAGATACGCAGTATTTT.

Here the CDR3 reads CASSSSGSRAYEQYF. The CDR3 DNA follows: TGTGCCAGCAGCTCTAGCGGGAGTCGCGCCTACGAGCAGTACTTC. V gene TRBV7-9 combines with J gene TRBJ2-7, with TRBD2 matching over 10 bases. This CDR3 is built from 15 residues. J gave up 2 bases and V 4 bases, and 5 bases lay outside the gene matches. Germline V CDR1 and CDR2: SEHNR, FQNEAQ (reference sequence).

The CDR3 protein is CASSERADRRNTEAFF. Written as DNA, the CDR3 is TGTGCCAGCAGTGAGCGGGCGGACAGGAGGAACACTGAAGCTTTCTTT. This rearrangement joins TRBV6-1 to TRBJ1-1; TRBD1 aligns across 7 bases. The germline gives CDR1 MNHNS, CDR2 SASEGT. After removal of 3 bases from V and 1 base from J, the junction contained 8 bases not matched to a gene. This CDR3 region has 16 residues.

The CDR3 DNA is TGTGCCAGCAGCAAAGCTTCAGGGGCTAGCAATCAGCCCCAGCATTTT. It is translated as CASSKASGASNQPQHF. The chain has TRBV21-1 and TRBJ1-5; the table's D call of TRBD1 was not tested on the DNA. TRBV21-1 is a pseudogene. The CDR3 extends over 16 amino acids.

The chain couples TRBV28 to TRBJ2-2; the D gene is possibly TRBD1 (6 bases). CDR3 length: 13 residues. CDR1 is MDHEN and CDR2 is SYDVKM in the germline V gene. V lost 5 bases, J lost 7 bases, and 11 bases lay in between. Here the CDR3 reads CASSLQGGGELFF. CDR3 nucleotides: TGTGCCAGCAGTCTACAGGGTGGCGGGGAGCTGTTTTTT. Looking up the rest from reference TRBV28 and TRBJ2-2 gives the full variable domain: DVKVTQSSRYLVKRTGEKVFLECVQDMDHENMFWYRQDPGLGLRLIYFSYDVKMKEKGDIPEGYSVSREKKERFSLILESASTNQTSMYLCASSLQGGGELFFGEGSRLTVL.

The chain recombines TRBV4-1 with TRBJ2-7, with 8 bases aligning to TRBD1. CDR3 length: 15 residues. CDR1 is MGHRA and CDR2 is YSYEKL in the germline V gene. Trimming at V came to 1 base and at J to 6 bases, leaving 8 bases not matched to a gene. Written as DNA, the CDR3 is TGCGCCAGCAGCCAAGCAGAGACAGGGGCCATCGAGCAGTACTTC. It yields the protein CASSQAETGAIEQYF.

CDR3 sequence (DNA): TGCGCCAGCAGTCTACTAGGCGCGAACCCCTACGAGCAGTACTTC. Protein product: CASSLLGANPYEQYF. The rearrangement uses TRBV10-2 and TRBJ2-7, with TRBD2 as a possible D gene (5 bases). Per germline, CDR1 WSHSY and CDR2 SAAADI. The CDR3 runs 15 residues. Trimming cost V 5 bases and J 2 bases, with 16 bases left between them.

This clone was seen once. The gene calls are TRBV29-1 and TRBJ2-1; no reliable D call. Germline CDR1 reads SQVTM; CDR2 reads ANQGSEA. The CDR3 covers 10 residues. With 7 bases removed from V and 8 bases from J, the gap between germline ends came to 9 bases. The CDR3 protein is CSATIDEQFF. In DNA, the CDR3 is TGCAGCGCCACGATAGATGAGCAGTTCTTC.

This clone has only one observation. The chain joins TRBV27 to TRBJ1-1, with D possibly TRBD1 on 6 matching bases. Deletions cut 5 bases from V and 2 bases from J, with 12 bases between. Per the germline V gene, CDR1 is MNHEY and CDR2 is SMNVEV (reference sequence). The length of the CDR3 is 14 residues. The CDR3 nucleotides are TGTGCCAGCAGTGTACAGGGCCAAAACACTGAAGCTTTCTTT. This translates into CASSVQGQNTEAFF.

In DNA form, the CDR3 reads TGTGCCAGCAGCGTTCAGGGGCCCGGCACCCCCTACTACGAGCAGTACTTC. Translated, it gives CASSVQGPGTPYYEQYF. The gene calls are TRBV11-2 and TRBJ2-7; maybe TRBD1 (6 bases). The CDR3 is 17 residues long. Trimming cost V 5 bases and J 3 bases, with 23 bases left between them. Germline V gene data show CDR1 as SGHAT and CDR2 as FQNNGV.

For the CDR3, the DNA is TGTGCCAGCAGTGACGGGTACTACAATGAGCAGTTCTTC. Protein sequence: CASSDGYYNEQFF. The chain links TRBV6-5 to TRBJ2-1; D is uncertain. The CDR3 length is 13 residues. Germline CDR1 MNHEY, CDR2 SVGAGI. V was clipped by 5 bases and J by 3 bases, with 8 bases between them.

Points on this clone: Distinct nucleotide sequences in the sample also encode this CDR3. This chain links TRBV7-8 with TRBJ1-1; D call uncertain. Germline-derived CDR1 and CDR2 are SGHVS and FQNEAQ. There are 13 residues in the CDR3. With 1 base removed from V and 2 bases from J, the gap between germline ends came to 5 bases. CDR3 DNA sequence: TGTGCCAGCAGCTTAGTCAGAAACACTGAAGCTTTCTTT. As protein: CASSLVRNTEAFF.

The V call is TRBV7-9, the J call TRBJ2-7; 7 nucleotides match TRBD1. Germline trimming cut 5 bases from V and 6 bases from J; bases unmatched to any gene: 10. Germline values: CDR1 SEHNR, CDR2 FQNEAQ (reference sequence). The CDR3 has 14 amino acids. CDR3 protein: CASSPGTVVPEQYF. The CDR3 DNA sequence: TGTGCCAGCAGCCCAGGGACAGTCGTCCCCGAGCAGTACTTC.

The chain carries TRBV27 and TRBJ2-7; 9 positions agree with TRBD1. CDR1 is MNHEY and CDR2 is SMNVEV in the germline V gene (reference sequence). Trimming took 8 bases from V and 0 from J; bases not matched to a gene: 5. The length of the CDR3 is 14 residues. In DNA form, the CDR3 reads TGTGCCAGCGGCCAGGGACAGGGCTCCTACGAGCAGTACTTC. It is translated as CASGQGQGSYEQYF.

V usage is TRBV13 and J usage is TRBJ1-2; 10 bases map to TRBD1. J lost 3 bases, V lost 5 bases, and 6 bases had no gene match. This CDR3 has 15 amino acids. CDR1 PRHDT and CDR2 FYEKMQ come from the germline V gene (reference sequence). CDR3 region: CASSETGGEDYGYTF. For the CDR3, the DNA is TGTGCCAGCAGCGAGACAGGGGGCGAGGACTATGGCTACACCTTC. Full variable domain (outside the CDR3, taken from reference TRBV13 and TRBJ1-2): AAGVIQSPRHLIKEKRETATLKCYPIPRHDTVYWYQQGPGQDPQFLISFYEKMQSDKGSIPDRFSAQQFSDYHSELNMSSLELGDSALYFCASSETGGEDYGYTFGSGTRLTVV.